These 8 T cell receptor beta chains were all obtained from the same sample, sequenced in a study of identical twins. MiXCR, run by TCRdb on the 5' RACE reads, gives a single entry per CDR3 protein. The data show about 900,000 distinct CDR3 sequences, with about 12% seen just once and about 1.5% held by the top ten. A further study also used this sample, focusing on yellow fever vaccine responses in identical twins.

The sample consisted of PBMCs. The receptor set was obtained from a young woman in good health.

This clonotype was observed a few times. The CDR3 sequence is CAISESGYTQFF. The CDR3 DNA follows: TGTGCCATCAGTGAGTCGGGCTATACGCAGTTCTTC. V gene TRBV10-3 combines with J gene TRBJ2-1; unclear D gene. V was clipped by 0 bases and J by 12 bases, with 9 bases between them. CDR3 length equals 12 residues. The germline V gene encodes CDR1 ENHRY and CDR2 SYGVKD.

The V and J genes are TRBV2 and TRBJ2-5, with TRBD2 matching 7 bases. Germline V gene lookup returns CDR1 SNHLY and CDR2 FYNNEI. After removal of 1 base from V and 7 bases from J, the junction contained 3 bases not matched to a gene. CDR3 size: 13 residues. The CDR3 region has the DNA TGTGCCAGCAGTGAAGACCCGGGGGGGACCCAGTACTTC. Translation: CASSEDPGGTQYF.

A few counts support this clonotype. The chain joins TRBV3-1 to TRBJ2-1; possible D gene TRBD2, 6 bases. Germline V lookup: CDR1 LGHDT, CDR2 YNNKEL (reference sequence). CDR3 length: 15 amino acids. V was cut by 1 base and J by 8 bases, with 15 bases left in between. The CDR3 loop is CASSQGRLGRDEQFF. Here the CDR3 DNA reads TGTGCCAGCAGCCAAGGGAGACTAGGTCGGGATGAGCAGTTCTTC.

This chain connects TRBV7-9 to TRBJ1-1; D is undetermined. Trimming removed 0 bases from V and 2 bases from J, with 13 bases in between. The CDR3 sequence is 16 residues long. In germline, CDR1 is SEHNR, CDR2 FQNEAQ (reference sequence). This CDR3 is CASSLARVAFNTEAFF. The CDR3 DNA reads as TGTGCCAGCAGCTTAGCGCGGGTAGCCTTCAACACTGAAGCTTTCTTT. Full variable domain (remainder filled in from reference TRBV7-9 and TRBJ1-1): DTGVSQNPRHKITKRGQNVTFRCDPISEHNRLYWYRQTLGQGPEFLTYFQNEAQLEKSRLLSDRFSAERPKGSFSTLEIQRTEQGDSAMYLCASSLARVAFNTEAFFGQGTRLTVV.

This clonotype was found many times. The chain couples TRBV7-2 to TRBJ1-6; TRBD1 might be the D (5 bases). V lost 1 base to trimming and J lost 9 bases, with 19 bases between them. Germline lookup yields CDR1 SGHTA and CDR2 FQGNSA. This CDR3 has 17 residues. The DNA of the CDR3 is TGTGCCAGCAGCTTAGGTTGGCGGGGGTCAGGATCTTCACCCCTCCACTTT. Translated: CASSLGWRGSGSSPLHF.

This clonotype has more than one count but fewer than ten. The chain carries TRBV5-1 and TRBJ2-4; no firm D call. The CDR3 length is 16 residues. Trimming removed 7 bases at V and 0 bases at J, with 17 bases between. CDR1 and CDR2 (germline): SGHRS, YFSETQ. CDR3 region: CASGVRGPIAKNIQYF. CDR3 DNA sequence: TGCGCCAGCGGGGTGAGAGGACCTATAGCCAAAAACATTCAGTACTTC.

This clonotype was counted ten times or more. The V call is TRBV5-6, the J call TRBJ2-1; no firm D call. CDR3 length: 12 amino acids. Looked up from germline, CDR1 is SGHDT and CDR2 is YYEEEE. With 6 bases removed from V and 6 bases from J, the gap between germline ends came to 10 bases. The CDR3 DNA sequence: TGTGCCAGCACCTATTACGGCAATGAGCAGTTCTTC. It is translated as CASTYYGNEQFF. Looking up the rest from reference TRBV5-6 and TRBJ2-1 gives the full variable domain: DAGVTQSPTHLIKTRGQQVTLRCSPKSGHDTVSWYQQALGQGPQFIFQYYEEEERQRGNFPDRFSGHQFPNYSSELNVNALLLGDSALYLCASTYYGNEQFFGPGTRLTVL.

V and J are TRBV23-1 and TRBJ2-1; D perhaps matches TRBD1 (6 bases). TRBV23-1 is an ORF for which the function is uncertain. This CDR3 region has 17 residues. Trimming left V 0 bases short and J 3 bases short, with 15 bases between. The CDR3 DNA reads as TGCGCCAGCAGTCAATCTCAACTTGACAGGCTCTACAATGAGCAGTTCTTC. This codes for CASSQSQLDRLYNEQFF.